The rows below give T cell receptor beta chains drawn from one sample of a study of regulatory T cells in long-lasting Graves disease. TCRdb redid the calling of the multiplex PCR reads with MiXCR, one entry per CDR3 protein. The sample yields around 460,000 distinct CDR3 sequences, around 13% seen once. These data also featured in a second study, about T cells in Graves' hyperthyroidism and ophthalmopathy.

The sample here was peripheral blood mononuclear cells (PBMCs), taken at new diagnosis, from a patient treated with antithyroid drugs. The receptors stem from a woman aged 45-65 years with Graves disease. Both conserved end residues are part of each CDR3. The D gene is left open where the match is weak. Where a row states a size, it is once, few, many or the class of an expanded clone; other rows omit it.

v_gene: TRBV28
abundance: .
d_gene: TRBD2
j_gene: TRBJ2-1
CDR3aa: CASSSSPETSGRPNEQFF
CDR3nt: TGTGCCAGCAGTTCGAGTCCGGAGACTAGCGGGAGGCCGAATGAGCAGTTCTTC

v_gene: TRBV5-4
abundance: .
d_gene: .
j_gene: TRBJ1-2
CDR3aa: CASSLPQGLTGYGYTF
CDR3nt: TGTGCCAGCAGCTTGCCGCAAGGACTGACGGGCTATGGCTACACCTTC

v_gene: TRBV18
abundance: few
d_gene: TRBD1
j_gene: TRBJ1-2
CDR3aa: CASSPQGQETDGYTF
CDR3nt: TGTGCCAGCTCACCACAGGGACAGGAGACAGATGGCTACACCTTC

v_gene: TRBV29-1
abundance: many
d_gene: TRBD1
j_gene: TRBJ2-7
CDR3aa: CSTAGQGPYEQYF
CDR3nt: TGCAGCACCGCCGGACAGGGACCATACGAGCAGTACTTC

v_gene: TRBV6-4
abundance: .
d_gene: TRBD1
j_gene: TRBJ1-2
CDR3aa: CASSYSGQGSYGYTF
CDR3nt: TGTGCCAGCAGTTACTCGGGACAGGGGTCCTATGGCTACACCTTC

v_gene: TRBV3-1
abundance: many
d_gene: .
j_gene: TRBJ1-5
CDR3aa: CASSQGMGNQPQHF
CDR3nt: TGTGCCAGCAGCCAGGGAATGGGCAATCAGCCCCAGCATTTT

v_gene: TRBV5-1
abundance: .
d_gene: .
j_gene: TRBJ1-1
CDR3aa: CASSPDSINTEAFF
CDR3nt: TGCGCCAGCAGTCCCGACAGCATCAACACTGAAGCTTTCTTT

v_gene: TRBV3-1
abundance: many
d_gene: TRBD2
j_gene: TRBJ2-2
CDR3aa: CASSLGTSGSIVGELFF
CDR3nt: TGTGCCAGCAGCCTTGGGACTAGCGGGAGCATCGTCGGGGAGCTGTTTTTT

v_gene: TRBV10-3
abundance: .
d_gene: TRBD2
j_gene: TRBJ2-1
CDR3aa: CAISESRGGSSYNEQFF
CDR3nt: TGTGCCATCAGTGAGTCGCGTGGCGGGAGCTCCTACAATGAGCAGTTCTTC

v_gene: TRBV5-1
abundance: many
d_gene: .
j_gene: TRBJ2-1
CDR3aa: CASKVDSYNEQFF
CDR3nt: TGCGCCAGTAAGGTGGACAGTTACAATGAGCAGTTCTTC

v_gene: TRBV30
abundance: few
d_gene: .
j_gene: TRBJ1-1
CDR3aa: CALSLGTEAFF
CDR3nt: TGTGCCTTGTCCCTCGGCACTGAAGCTTTCTTT

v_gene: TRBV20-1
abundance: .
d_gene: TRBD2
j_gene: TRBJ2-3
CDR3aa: CSSRGVAGAGADTQYF
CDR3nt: TGCAGTTCGAGGGGCGTAGCGGGAGCGGGGGCAGATACGCAGTATTTT

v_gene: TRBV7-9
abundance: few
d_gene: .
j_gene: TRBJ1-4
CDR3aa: CASSLRRVGKNEKLFF
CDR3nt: TGTGCCAGCAGCTTAAGACGAGTAGGGAAAAATGAAAAACTGTTTTTT

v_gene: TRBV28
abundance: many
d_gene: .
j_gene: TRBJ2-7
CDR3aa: CASSLRARDYEQYF
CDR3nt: TGTGCCAGCAGTTTAAGGGCTAGGGACTACGAGCAGTACTTC

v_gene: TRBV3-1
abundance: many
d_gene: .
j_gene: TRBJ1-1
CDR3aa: CASEGRHGAFF
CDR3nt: TGTGCCAGCGAGGGTAGACACGGAGCTTTCTTT

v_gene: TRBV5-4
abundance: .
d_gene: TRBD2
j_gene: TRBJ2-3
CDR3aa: CASTGGLAGAGDTQYF
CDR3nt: TGTGCCAGCACTGGGGGACTAGCGGGAGCGGGAGATACGCAGTATTTT

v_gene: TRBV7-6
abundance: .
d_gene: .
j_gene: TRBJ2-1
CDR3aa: CASSYGGTASYNEQFF
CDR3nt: TGTGCCAGCAGCTACGGAGGGACTGCCTCCTACAATGAGCAGTTCTTC

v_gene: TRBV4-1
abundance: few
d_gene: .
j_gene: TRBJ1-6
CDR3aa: CASSLQTGSYNSPLHF
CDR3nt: TGCGCCAGCAGCCTCCAGACAGGCTCCTATAATTCACCCCTCCACTTT

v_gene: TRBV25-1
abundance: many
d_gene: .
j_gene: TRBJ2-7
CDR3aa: CASSQGMAEAYEQYF
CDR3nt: TGTGCCAGCAGCCAGGGTATGGCGGAGGCCTACGAGCAGTACTTC

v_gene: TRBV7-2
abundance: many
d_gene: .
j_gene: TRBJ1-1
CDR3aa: CASSLVGTGFGTEAFF
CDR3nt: TGTGCCAGCAGCTTAGTAGGAACCGGGTTCGGCACTGAAGCTTTCTTT

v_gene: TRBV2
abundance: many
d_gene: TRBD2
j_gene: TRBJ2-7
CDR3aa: CASSGLAGGFYEQYF
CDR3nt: TGTGCCAGCAGCGGACTAGCGGGAGGGTTTTACGAGCAGTACTTC

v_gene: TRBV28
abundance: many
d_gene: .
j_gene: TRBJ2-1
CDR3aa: CASLREAPPSNEQFF
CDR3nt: TGTGCCAGCTTGAGGGAGGCCCCACCTTCGAATGAGCAGTTCTTC